This paragraph reports one T cell receptor beta chain. Which antigen it targets is not known. One base away there is no much larger clone; base qualities are not given. This specimen comes from a study of pediatric ulcerative colitis (dated by TCRdb to about 2019). With regard to the full study: Among the ulcerative colitis patients, 6 or 7 had pancolitis and two had left-sided colitis, and histology in every patient was consistent with ulcerative colitis. Nine or ten newly diagnosed, treatment-naive pediatric ulcerative colitis patients and a few non-IBD control children each provided paired blood and rectal samples. By Pediatric Ulcerative Colitis Activity Index, two patients had mild disease, four had moderate disease and three had acute severe colitis. Findings and caveats that apply to the study as a whole: Significantly higher autologous blood-rectal clonal overlap was found in ulcerative colitis patients than in controls, which suggested increased T cell trafficking to inflamed tissue. Rectal repertoire features separated controls, mild-moderate and acute severe colitis patients; acute severe colitis showed reduced rectal diversity due to clonal expansions. A couple of rectal CDR3 clonotypes were present in all ulcerative colitis patients and in none of the controls. Only a handful of individuals were included in the healthy control group, which was small. Because repertoires were derived from total lymphocyte DNA, patterns in rare subsets such as regulatory T cells may not have been reflected. For technical reasons, the blood samples of a couple of patients yielded substantially fewer templates, so those samples were excluded from the blood-rectal overlap analysis.

The CDR3 runs 19 residues from the cysteine to the phenylalanine. Of the read, only the CDR3 DNA is kept; its 57 bases are in frame from base 1. Rearranged CDR3 beta regions were amplified from genomic DNA with multiplex V and J primers using the immunoSEQ TRB Survey service. Survey-level sequencing depth of up to 500,000 reads per sample was used to keep depth equal across samples. The libraries were purified, combined into pools and sequenced with Illumina technology. Per the original workflow: immunoSEQ online tools were used for productive clonality, sample overlap, pairwise scatters, CDR3 beta length, V/D/J gene usage and productiveness. Alongside Shannon and Simpson indices, calculated diversity was computed as the number of unique rearrangements divided by total templates, multiplied by 100. Principal component analysis was performed on Z-score normalized data with the R prcomp function and the ggbiplot package. Blood-rectal clonal overlap within each subject was quantified with Morisita's index. Imported from immuneACCESS, the table was reduced by TCRdb to in-frame sequences with V and J called. These copies leave out some clones; in studies compared against another copy, an unresolved V gene accounts for under half, and the cause of the remainder is not known. V and J calls and clone size are those listed in that table; D and trimming were worked out from the DNA. Within this sample are over 35,000 clones, with approximately 87% of them counted one time only. 20% to 25% of the sample rests with the top ten.

No immunosuppressive medication had been given to the ulcerative colitis patients before the diagnostic colonoscopy. A blood sample was obtained concurrently with the colonoscopy. The Wizard kit (Promega) was used to extract genomic DNA from blood and intestinal samples. The chain is encoded by TRBV12-2 joined to TRBJ2-5; the table's D gene call, TRBD2, was not cross checked with the DNA. TRBV12-2 is classified as a pseudogene. This sequence was found in a girl aged 10-17 years with moderate ulcerative colitis. Sequencing was done on a sample of blood. The DNA is TGTGCAAGTCGCTTAGCGGTAAGAGCGGGAGGGAGTAGAGGGGAGACCCAGTACTTC. This yields the protein CASRLAVRAGGSRGETQYF.